This T cell receptor (beta chain) stems from a study of T-cell reconstitution after alpha-beta-depleted transplantation in children. This clonotype has a handful of counts. The V end was cut by 7 bases, the J end by 8 bases, with 17 bases between. The CDR3 is 13 amino acids. Germline V gene lookup returns CDR1 ENHRY and CDR2 SYGVKD. The library targeted TCRbeta and was prepared with unique molecular identifiers. MiXCR was run by TCRdb on the PCR reads, yielding one entry per CDR3 protein. The sample consists of about 360,000 distinct CDR3 sequences, roughly 15% of them appearing once. The sequence came from a human donor who donated a stem cell graft to a child with Fanconi anemia. The chain employs TRBV10-3 and TRBJ1-2; possible D gene TRBD1, 6 bases. The input for sequencing was PBMCs, taken from the stem cell graft. CDR3 region: CAITPAGEDGYTF. As DNA, the CDR3 is TGTGCCATCACCCCGGCAGGGGAGGACGGCTACACCTTC.